This T cell receptor (beta chain) stems from a study of beta chain features in type 1 diabetes. The overall study: The examined sorted cells totaled 110 million or so across samples.

Since all of the isolated RNA was reverse transcribed, expressed TCRB transcripts were what got sequenced. Each sample of naive, central memory or regulatory T cells had, on average, around 3.3 million reads. The table came from immunoSEQ multiplex PCR; TCRdb's copy has only in-frame clones and leaves some out. The repertoire includes some 150,000 clones, around 9.3% of them detected once, and 1% to 1.5% sits in the top ten. This clone was detected many times. The antigen remains unidentified. General study findings and limits: Since sequencing was performed on cDNA, cells with high TCR expression could be over-represented. VDJ junctions in type 1 diabetes patients carried more deletions and fewer insertions.

The TCR comes from a man aged 18 to 29 in good health. Sequencing was performed on naive CD4+ T cells from blood.

CDR3 loop: CATSGVNEQYF. As DNA, the CDR3 is TGTGCCACATCGGGGGTAAACGAGCAGTACTTC. The rearrangement uses TRBV10-3 and TRBJ2-7, with D perhaps TRBD2 (6 bases). Germline CDR1 ENHRY, CDR2 SYGVKD. V lost 10 bases and J 5 bases, leaving 12 bases between the germline ends. There are 11 residues in the CDR3.